The 12 T cell receptor beta chains below all came from one sample that was sequenced in a study of regulatory T cells in long-lasting Graves disease. Specified time point: persistent/refractory GD, antithyroid drugs over 5 years with positive TRAb. PBMCs were the source of the RNA used for TCR sequencing. Assembly of TCR beta libraries relied on iRepertoire HTBI primers together with Arm-PCR of CDR3 regions. TCRdb redid the calling of the multiplex PCR reads with MiXCR, one entry per CDR3 protein. The sample has 700,000 or so distinct CDR3 sequences, approximately 29% seen once. Material: peripheral blood mononuclear cells (PBMCs), obtained when the disease was refractory, from a patient treated with antithyroid drugs. Receptors originate from a female donor with Graves disease.

This clonotype was detected many times. The chain has TRBV6-2 or TRBV6-3 and TRBJ1-2, with D perhaps TRBD1 (6 bases). Trimming took off 2 bases at V and 6 bases at J, with 16 bases between the two ends. The CDR3 sequence is 15 residues long. Germline V lookup: CDR1 MNHEY, CDR2 SVGEGT. The CDR3 reads CASSYGQGNSNGYTF. The CDR3 DNA is TGTGCCAGCAGTTACGGGCAGGGGAATAGTAATGGCTACACCTTC.

The chain joins TRBV20-1 to TRBJ1-1, with 9 positions matching TRBD1. Germline trimming cut 0 bases from V and 2 bases from J; bases unmatched to any gene: 4. This CDR3 comprises 15 residues. Germline V gene lookup returns CDR1 DFQATT and CDR2 SNEGSKA (reference sequence). CDR3: CSARDPGQGNTEAFF. In DNA, the CDR3 is TGCAGTGCTAGAGATCCGGGACAGGGCAACACTGAAGCTTTCTTT.

Only a few counts were recorded for this clonotype. DNA for the CDR3: TGCGCCAGCAGTGAGTCATTAATGACCTACGAGCAGTACTTC. Its translation: CASSESLMTYEQYF. The chain joins TRBV10-1 to TRBJ2-7; D uncertain. The CDR3 extends over 14 amino acids. Trimming removed 0 bases from V and 2 bases from J, with 8 bases in between. Germline V gene sequence: CDR1 WNHNN, CDR2 SYGVQD (reference sequence).

V gene TRBV27 combines with J gene TRBJ2-7; possible D gene TRBD2, 6 bases. V was pared by 6 bases and J by 3 bases, with 21 bases between. This CDR3 has 16 residues. Germline V gene data show CDR1 as MNHEY and CDR2 as SMNVEV (reference sequence). In DNA, the CDR3 is TGTGCCAGCAGCCCCCGGGGGACTCTAGGCCACTACGAGCAGTACTTC. Its translation: CASSPRGTLGHYEQYF.

Only a few counts were recorded for this clonotype. The rearrangement uses TRBV20-1 and TRBJ1-1; a weak D match, TRBD1 (5 bases). Trimming removed 3 bases from V and 7 bases from J, with 18 bases in between. The CDR3 runs to 14 residues. Germline V gives CDR1 DFQATT, CDR2 SNEGSKA (reference sequence). The DNA of the CDR3 is TGCAGTGCTAGCGGGGGGATCGGGCGCGGTGAAGCTTTCTTT. Translated: CSASGGIGRGEAFF.

This clonotype turned up a few times. The chain combines TRBV28 with TRBJ2-5; tentative D call: TRBD1 (5 bases). Germline CDR1 and CDR2: MDHEN and SYDVKM. The CDR3 is 14 residues long. Trimming cost V 6 bases and J 7 bases, with 18 bases left between them. CDR3 coding DNA: TGTGCCAGCAGAGGGGTTGGAGCCCCATCGACCCAGTACTTC. Translating gives CASRGVGAPSTQYF.

The chain links TRBV6-2 or TRBV6-3 to TRBJ1-5; D unclear. V was pared by 5 bases and J by 6 bases, with 11 bases between. Germline lookup yields CDR1 MNHEY and CDR2 SVGEGT. CDR3 size: 13 residues. The CDR3 loop reads CASSEWESQPQHF. The CDR3 nucleotides read TGTGCCAGCAGTGAGTGGGAGTCTCAGCCCCAGCATTTT.

This clonotype has more than one count but fewer than ten. The chain recombines TRBV20-1 with TRBJ2-5; D call uncertain. From germline, CDR1 is DFQATT and CDR2 SNEGSKA (reference sequence). The V gene lost 3 bases and the J gene lost 0 bases, with 11 bases spanning the gap. The length of the CDR3 is 14 residues. CDR3 DNA sequence: TGCAGTGCTAGTGGGATAGATTACCAAGAGACCCAGTACTTC. This gives the protein CSASGIDYQETQYF.

This clonotype was detected only a few times. The chain is built from TRBV5-1 and TRBJ1-6; D remains ambiguous. V was trimmed by 1 base and J by 8 bases, leaving 13 bases between them. The CDR3 is 15 amino acids. Per the germline V gene, CDR1 is SGHRS and CDR2 is YFSETQ. The CDR3 sequence is CASSLISSTDSPLHF. CDR3 bases: TGCGCCAGCAGCTTGATTTCCTCCACCGATTCACCCCTCCACTTT.

The V call is TRBV14, the J call TRBJ2-7, with 10 bases identical to TRBD1. CDR3 size: 17 residues. V trimming: 0 bases; J trimming: 3 bases; junction bases outside the gene matches: 8. Germline V lookup: CDR1 SGHDN, CDR2 FVKESK. The CDR3 is CASSQDWIGQGGYEQYF. CDR3 DNA sequence: TGTGCCAGCAGCCAAGATTGGATAGGACAGGGGGGCTACGAGCAGTACTTC.

This clonotype has at least ten counts. The J gene is TRBJ2-5, the V gene TRBV2; D is tentatively TRBD1 or TRBD2 (5 bases each). CDR1 is SNHLY and CDR2 is FYNNEI in the germline V gene. Trimming cost V 11 bases and J 5 bases, with 18 bases left between them. The CDR3 loop spans 13 amino acids. The CDR3 sequence is CAGRDVSRETQYF. The CDR3, as DNA: TGTGCCGGCCGGGACGTTTCCCGGGAGACCCAGTACTTC.

The chain links TRBV20-1 to TRBJ1-2; D is uncertain. CDR3 length: 13 residues. The germline V gene has CDR1 DFQATT and CDR2 SNEGSKA (reference sequence). With 6 bases removed from V and 0 bases from J, the gap between germline ends came to 11 bases. For the CDR3, the DNA is TGCAGTGCGGTACGGACGACTAACTATGGCTACACCTTC. Protein sequence: CSAVRTTNYGYTF.